The present T cell receptor (beta chain) was sequenced within a study of cytomegalovirus exposure and HLA in healthy donors. Concerning this clone: Its antigen is currently unknown.

At the time of sampling, donors were nominally healthy, though unrecorded immune exposures were likely. PCR amplification relied on 60 Vbeta primers (plus 13 Jbeta primers). Sequencing was performed with immunoSEQ multiplex PCR; in TCRdb, only in-frame clones are kept and a portion is missing. Here the sample spans about 150,000 clones, around 80% being singletons. General study findings and limits: In an earlier analysis, about 87% or about 30%: the productive usage of most TCR beta V segments. In a later analysis, around 18,000 TCR beta sequences were associated with HLA alleles at 0.05 false discovery rate.

Between the trimmed V and J ends, which lost 5 bases and 5 bases, there was a span of 7 bases. CDR1 is SGHRS and CDR2 is YFSETQ in the germline V gene. The CDR3 is 11 amino acids. The J gene is TRBJ2-5, the V gene TRBV5-1; no reliable D call. The sequence was collected from a middle-aged woman in good health and CMV-seropositive. The sample consisted of PBMCs. CDR3 sequence reads: CASREEETQYF. The CDR3 DNA sequence: TGCGCCAGCAGAGAGGAGGAGACCCAGTACTTC. Full variable domain (remainder filled in from reference TRBV5-1 and TRBJ2-5): KAGVTQTPRYLIKTRGQQVTLSCSPISGHRSVSWYQQTPGQGLQFLFEYFSETQRNKGNFPGRFSGRQFSNSRSEMNVSTLELGDSALYLCASREEETQYFGPGTRLLVL.